The 6 T cell receptor beta chains in this list originate from one sample, sequenced in a study of human T cells and chemical hapten exposure. MiXCR, run by TCRdb on the RACE reads, gives a single entry per CDR3 protein. This repertoire shows tens of thousands of distinct CDR3 sequences, 8% to 13% found once; its top ten account for under 2%. Time point noted: patch test 1, 2 weeks after DPC sensitization. As for treatment: therapeutic diphenylcyclopropenone sensitization with weekly scalp DPC. Whole blood, unfractionated, served as the material for total RNA extraction. The starting material was whole blood, obtained in connection with sensitization to the hapten diphenylcyclopropenone (DPC). Receptors were obtained from a woman between 40 and 55 years old with alopecia areata. Some clones in this sample may be carry-over from other donors' samples.

A few counts support this clonotype. The V gene is TRBV7-6, the J gene TRBJ1-6; no clear D gene. CDR3 length: 13 residues. Trimming stripped 4 bases from V and 8 bases from J, with 9 bases between. Looked up from germline, CDR1 is SGHVS and CDR2 is FNYEAQ. For the CDR3, the DNA is TGTGCCAGCAGCTCGGACCCCTATTCACCCCTCCACTTT. It codes for CASSSDPYSPLHF.

This clonotype was detected many times. This chain connects TRBV6-2 or TRBV6-3 to TRBJ1-5; a weak D match, TRBD1 (5 bases). Germline V gene sequence: CDR1 MNHEY, CDR2 SVGEGT. The CDR3 totals 17 residues. Trimming pared 6 bases from V and 4 bases from J, leaving 22 bases between. The CDR3 spells CASSSKRGQERNQPQHF. Here the CDR3 DNA reads TGTGCCAGCAGCTCGAAGCGGGGCCAGGAAAGGAATCAGCCCCAGCATTTT.

This clonotype was detected ten times or more. The chain couples TRBV18 to TRBJ2-7; D might be TRBD1 (5 bases). The ends were cut back, 2 bases at V and 3 bases at J, with 8 bases in the middle. Germline V gene lookup returns CDR1 KGHSH and CDR2 LQKENI. The CDR3 extends over 13 amino acids. The CDR3 protein is CASSPRGNYEQYF. CDR3 in DNA: TGTGCCAGCTCACCAAGGGGCAACTACGAGCAGTACTTC.

This clonotype was counted ten times or more. The CDR3 DNA reads as TGTGCCTGGAGTAGAGTGAACACTGAAGCTTTCTTT. This sequence encodes CAWSRVNTEAFF. The chain combines TRBV30 with TRBJ1-1, with D hard to call. V lost 2 bases and J 0 bases, leaving 4 bases between the germline ends. The CDR3 has 12 amino acids. Looked up from germline, CDR1 is GTSNPN and CDR2 is SVGIG (reference sequence).

V and J are TRBV5-1 and TRBJ1-1; D remains ambiguous. CDR3 length: 12 residues. Per germline, CDR1 SGHRS and CDR2 YFSETQ. Trimming took off 2 bases at V and 4 bases at J, with 6 bases between the two ends. CDR3 sequence (DNA): TGCGCCAGCAGCTTCGGAGCCACTGAAGCTTTCTTT. Translating gives CASSFGATEAFF.

This clonotype was picked up many times. The chain is built from TRBV5-4 and TRBJ1-2, with unresolved D. Germline V gene data show CDR1 as SGHNT and CDR2 as YYREEE (reference sequence). The CDR3 contains 13 residues. With 4 bases removed from V and 8 bases from J, the gap between germline ends came to 15 bases. CDR3 in amino acids: CASSPANDGGYTF. CDR3 nucleotides: TGTGCCAGCAGCCCGGCTAATGATGGAGGCTACACCTTC.